The 8 T cell receptor beta chains in this list originate from one sample, sequenced in a study of cytomegalovirus exposure and HLA in healthy donors. In the PCR, 60 Vbeta and 13 Jbeta primers were used. The table came from immunoSEQ multiplex PCR; TCRdb's copy has only in-frame clones and leaves some out. The sample yields 130,000 to 150,000 clones, roughly 66% seen once. Sequenced material: PBMCs. The source is a young woman in good health and CMV-seronegative.

The rearrangement uses TRBV5-4 and TRBJ2-7, with a weak D call TRBD1 (8 bases). CDR1 is SGHNT, CDR2 YYREEE, per germline (reference sequence). This CDR3 is built from 16 residues. Between the trimmed V and J ends, which lost 4 bases and 1 base, there was a span of 18 bases. CDR3 DNA sequence: TGTGCCAGCAGCCCCCCAGGACAGGGAGGGTCCTACGAGCAGTACTTC. This gives the protein CASSPPGQGGSYEQYF.

Only one count was recorded for this clone. This sequence joins TRBV9 and TRBJ2-1; TRBD2 matches at 13 bases. Germline-derived CDR1 and CDR2 are SGDLS and YYNGEE. The CDR3 has 16 residues. The ends lost 3 bases at V and 8 bases at J; junction bases unmatched: 8. CDR3 sequence (DNA): TGTGCCAGCAGCGCCGGACTAGCGGGAGTGCGGTATGAGCAGTTCTTC. This gives the protein CASSAGLAGVRYEQFF.

This chain links TRBV18 with TRBJ2-7, with 11 bases aligning to TRBD1. CDR1 is KGHSH, CDR2 LQKENI, per germline. The CDR3 totals 14 residues. V lost 6 bases, J lost 7 bases, and 8 bases stayed unmatched. CDR3: CASSPPGQGGEQYF. DNA of the CDR3: TGTGCCAGCTCCCCTCCGGGACAGGGGGGGGAGCAGTACTTC.

This chain connects TRBV2 to TRBJ1-4; no firm D call. CDR1 and CDR2 (germline): SNHLY, FYNNEI. The CDR3 runs to 13 residues. Deletions cut 7 bases from V and 4 bases from J, with 10 bases between. CDR3 bases: TGTGCCAGCATAGAGGGTATTAATGAAAAACTGTTTTTT. Translated, it gives CASIEGINEKLFF.

J is TRBJ1-1 and V is TRBV18; D gene uncertain. Germline V gives CDR1 KGHSH, CDR2 LQKENI. There are 16 residues in the CDR3. V lost 5 bases and J lost 2, with 18 bases in between. The CDR3 bases are TGTGCCAGCTCATTTTATCCCGACATCCGAAACACTGAAGCTTTCTTT. This gives the protein CASSFYPDIRNTEAFF. The full variable domain, with the rest looked up from reference TRBV18 and TRBJ1-1, is NAGVMQNPRHLVRRRGQEARLRCSPMKGHSHVYWYRQLPEEGLKFMVYLQKENIIDESGMPKERFSAEFPKEGPSILRIQQVVRGDSAAYFCASSFYPDIRNTEAFFGQGTRLTVV.

The rearrangement uses TRBV6-6 and TRBJ1-2; 9 bases are a match to TRBD1. CDR3 length equals 15 residues. From germline, CDR1 is MNHNY and CDR2 SVGAGI (reference sequence). The V segment lost 4 bases and the J segment 4 bases; nucleotides outside the gene matches: 7. This chain's CDR3 is CASSSGTGLPYGYTF. Written as DNA, the CDR3 is TGTGCCAGCAGTTCCGGGACAGGGCTCCCCTATGGCTACACCTTC.

This clone was observed once. This chain links TRBV5-6 with TRBJ1-2; no firm D call. Trimming removed 4 bases at V and 6 bases at J, with 13 bases between. The germline V gene has CDR1 SGHDT and CDR2 YYEEEE. The CDR3 runs to 13 residues. The CDR3 bases are TGTGCCAGCAGCCTCCAGGCCTCGCATGGCTACACCTTC. It translates to CASSLQASHGYTF.

The chain combines TRBV9 with TRBJ1-2; 7 bases align to TRBD1. The CDR3 totals 15 residues. The ends lost 3 bases at V and 6 bases at J; junction bases unmatched: 11. Per germline, CDR1 SGDLS and CDR2 YYNGEE. CDR3 bases: TGTGCCAGCAGCGAGCCCTGGACAGGAGGGGATGGCTACACCTTC. Amino acids: CASSEPWTGGDGYTF.